Shown below are 26 T cell receptor beta chains from a single sample sequenced in a study of Graves' ophthalmopathy and Graves' hyperthyroidism. Amplifying from RNA transcripts, the study obtained TCR beta CDR3 regions. HTBI primers primed a first-round RT-PCR, and a second-round multiplex PCR followed. TCRdb ran MiXCR on the multiplex PCR reads and lists one entry per CDR3 protein. The data hold hundreds of thousands of distinct CDR3 sequences, with roughly 41% observed a single time. Sequencing used peripheral blood. These receptor sequences come from an adult man with Graves' ophthalmopathy.

Concerning this clonotype itself: The junction differs from germline at one of its ends, possibly a read error. This chain links TRBV10-3 with TRBJ1-1, with no clear D. CDR1 ENHRY and CDR2 SYGVKD come from the germline V gene. CDR3 length equals 14 residues. The CDR3 spells CASSRGAGISEASF. In nucleotides, the CDR3 is TGTGCCAGCAGCCGAGGCGCAGGAATTTCTGAAGCTTCCTTT.

V is TRBV7-2 and J is TRBJ2-2; 8 bases are a match to TRBD2. Per the germline V gene, CDR1 is SGHTA and CDR2 is FQGNSA. The CDR3 runs 15 residues. V trimming: 4 bases; J trimming: 6 bases; junction bases outside the gene matches: 7. Written as DNA, the CDR3 is TGTGCCAGCAGCTGGGGGACTAGTGGGGCCGGGGAGCTGTTTTTT. This codes for CASSWGTSGAGELFF.

CDR3 protein: CSVARSEAFF. As DNA, the CDR3 is TGCAGCGTTGCTCGGTCTGAAGCTTTCTTT. This sequence joins TRBV29-1 and TRBJ1-1; unclear D gene. The V gene lost 4 bases and the J gene lost 6 bases, with 6 bases spanning the gap. The V gene's germline CDR1 is SQVTM and CDR2 ANQGSEA. CDR3 length equals 10 residues.

V is TRBV29-1 and J is TRBJ1-2; a possible D gene is TRBD1 (6 bases). This CDR3 is built from 11 residues. Germline V lookup: CDR1 SQVTM, CDR2 ANQGSEA. Trimming stripped 6 bases from V and 1 base from J, with 6 bases between. This CDR3 is CSVGHNYGYTF. CDR3 sequence (DNA): TGCAGCGTGGGACATAACTATGGCTACACCTTC.

With respect to this clonotype: A read error may be the cause here, since a much bigger clone is one base away. The chain uses TRBV19 and TRBJ1-5; 7 positions agree with TRBD1. CDR3 length: 14 amino acids. The germline V gene has CDR1 LNHDA and CDR2 SQIVND (reference sequence). The V gene end was trimmed by 5 bases and the J gene end by 4 bases; junction bases not matched to a gene: 5. The CDR3: CASSGTVENQPQHF. CDR3 DNA sequence: TGTGCCAGTAGTGGGACAGTGGAAAATCAGCCCCAGCATTTT. Complete variable domain (other parts from reference TRBV19 and TRBJ1-5): DGGITQSPKYLFRKEGQNVTLSCEQNLNHDAMYWYRQDPGQGLRLIYYSQIVNDFQKGDIAEGYSVSREKKESFPLTVTSAQKNPTAFYLCASSGTVENQPQHFGDGTRLSIL.

This clonotype was detected only a few times. The chain recombines TRBV4-2 with TRBJ2-2, with 7 bases matching TRBD2. Germline CDR1 and CDR2: LGHNA and YNFKEQ. This CDR3 is built from 16 residues. Trimming removed 2 bases from V and 1 base from J; junction bases left unmatched: 4. DNA for the CDR3: TGTGCCAGCAGCCAACTCCCGGGAGGGAACACCGGGGAGCTGTTTTTT. The encoded protein is CASSQLPGGNTGELFF.

This clonotype is a singleton in its sample. The rearrangement uses TRBV20-1 and TRBJ1-2; D is possibly TRBD1 (5 bases). Germline V gene data show CDR1 as DFQATT and CDR2 as SNEGSKA (reference sequence). V was trimmed by 4 bases and J by 9 bases, leaving 12 bases between them. This CDR3 contains 11 residues. The CDR3 DNA sequence: TGCAGTGCTACCGGGACTAGTCGCTACACCTTC. Translation: CSATGTSRYTF.

There are many counts of this clonotype. The gene calls are TRBV7-9 and TRBJ2-2; TRBD2 agrees at 8 bases. The CDR3 has 16 residues. The V and J ends lost 5 bases and 7 bases, in that order; junction bases with no gene match: 12. Germline V lookup: CDR1 SEHNR, CDR2 FQNEAQ (reference sequence). Written as DNA, the CDR3 is TGTGCCAGCAGCCCGGGGGGGCGACCTAGCCACGGGGAGCTGTTTTTT. It yields the protein CASSPGGRPSHGELFF.

The gene calls are TRBV2 and TRBJ1-5; the D gene is possibly TRBD1 (6 bases). In germline, CDR1 is SNHLY, CDR2 FYNNEI. V lost 6 bases, J lost 11 bases, and 20 bases lay in between. The CDR3 has 14 amino acids. DNA of the CDR3: TGTGCCAGCAGGCCGTGGGGGGGGCAAGAGACCCAGCATTTT. The encoded protein is CASRPWGGQETQHF.

This clonotype showed up many times. The chain combines TRBV9 with TRBJ1-2; 7 positions match TRBD1. Germline trimming cut 0 bases from V and 4 bases from J; bases unmatched to any gene: 9. Germline V lookup: CDR1 SGDLS, CDR2 YYNGEE. This CDR3 region has 16 residues. CDR3 loop: CASSVVWTGQIYGYTF. CDR3 nucleotide sequence: TGTGCCAGCAGCGTAGTTTGGACGGGACAGATCTATGGCTACACCTTC.

The chain uses TRBV7-3 and TRBJ1-4, with D tentatively TRBD1 (5 bases). From germline, CDR1 is SGHTA and CDR2 FQGTGA. The CDR3 has 15 amino acids. With 2 bases removed from V and 10 bases from J, the gap between germline ends came to 17 bases. The CDR3 DNA sequence: TGTGCCAGCAGCTTAGGGGGTGACATTTCGGGAAAACTGTTTTTT. This codes for CASSLGGDISGKLFF.

In its sample, this clonotype was seen a few times. The V gene is TRBV11-3, the J gene TRBJ2-5; TRBD2 agrees at 11 bases. The ends lost 5 bases at V and 4 bases at J; junction bases unmatched: 12. The CDR3 runs 17 residues. Germline-derived CDR1 and CDR2 are SGHNT and YENEEA. The CDR3 DNA follows: TGTGCCAGCAGCCAAGATTACGGCCTAGCGGGAGGAGAGACCCAGTACTTC. This codes for CASSQDYGLAGGETQYF.

This clonotype was picked up a small number of times. This chain connects TRBV20-1 to TRBJ2-7; 12 nucleotides match TRBD1. V shed 5 bases and J 3 bases; nucleotides not matched to a gene: 8. Germline values: CDR1 DFQATT, CDR2 SNEGSKA (reference sequence). The CDR3 length is 15 residues. CDR3: CSASGTGGAVYEQYF. The CDR3 DNA reads as TGCAGTGCTTCCGGGACAGGGGGCGCAGTCTACGAGCAGTACTTC.

At least ten counts were recorded for this clonotype. V gene TRBV19 combines with J gene TRBJ1-5; a weak D match, TRBD1 (5 bases). The CDR3 has 15 amino acids. Germline V gene sequence: CDR1 LNHDA, CDR2 SQIVND (reference sequence). V was trimmed by 4 bases and J by 0 bases, leaving 10 bases between them. The CDR3 here is CASSRPTDSNQPQHF. CDR3 in DNA: TGTGCCAGTAGTAGACCGACAGATAGCAATCAGCCCCAGCATTTT.

This clonotype was observed at least ten times. The chain carries TRBV2 and TRBJ1-4; D not certain. This CDR3 contains 13 residues. Per germline, CDR1 SNHLY and CDR2 FYNNEI. Between the trimmed V and J ends, which lost 4 bases and 5 bases, there was a span of 8 bases. The CDR3 nucleotides are TGTGCCAGCAGTGCGGACGGGAATGAAAAACTGTTTTTT. Encoded protein: CASSADGNEKLFF.

V and J are TRBV19 and TRBJ1-2; no clear D. CDR1 and CDR2 from the germline V gene are LNHDA and SQIVND (reference sequence). This CDR3 has 14 residues. The ends were cut back, 0 bases at V and 4 bases at J, with 9 bases in the middle. As DNA, the CDR3 is TGTGCCAGTAGTATAGATCGAGGCAGCTATGGCTACACCTTC. It yields the protein CASSIDRGSYGYTF.

This clonotype was seen repeatedly, ten times or more. This chain connects TRBV2 to TRBJ2-7; D is undetermined. Trimming took 7 bases from V and 7 from J, leaving 14 bases between them. There are 12 residues in the CDR3. Per the germline V gene, CDR1 is SNHLY and CDR2 is FYNNEI. CDR3 coding DNA: TGTGCCAGCACCCGGAGTCTGGATGAGCAGTACTTC. Translating gives CASTRSLDEQYF.

This clonotype was detected ten times or more. V and J are TRBV2 and TRBJ2-7, with D possibly TRBD1 on 7 matching bases. Trimming stripped 8 bases from V and 2 bases from J, with 19 bases between. The CDR3 has 15 residues. Germline CDR1 is SNHLY and CDR2 is FYNNEI. CDR3 region: CASSGGTSTTYEQYF. CDR3 DNA sequence: TGTGCCAGCTCAGGGGGGACATCTACGACCTACGAGCAGTACTTC.

Only one count was recorded for this clonotype. The J gene is TRBJ2-5, the V gene TRBV7-8; D assignment may be TRBD1 or TRBD2 (5 bases each). V dropped 5 bases and J dropped 4 bases, with 11 bases sitting between them. In germline, CDR1 is SGHVS, CDR2 FQNEAQ. This CDR3 comprises 13 residues. The CDR3 coding sequence is TGTGCCAGCAGCCCGGGGACCTTAGAGACCCAGTACTTC. It yields the protein CASSPGTLETQYF. Supplemented by reference TRBV7-8 and TRBJ2-5, the full variable domain reads GAGVSQSPRYKVAKRGQDVALRCDPISGHVSLFWYQQALGQGPEFLTYFQNEAQLDKSGLPSDRFFAERPEGSVSTLKIQRTQQEDSAVYLCASSPGTLETQYFGPGTRLLVL.

This clonotype was found many times. V and J are TRBV12-3 or TRBV12-4 and TRBJ1-2, with D unresolved. V was clipped by 8 bases and J by 0 bases, with 10 bases between them. This CDR3 comprises 13 residues. The CDR3 DNA reads TGTGCCAGCCAGGTCGCCGCTAACTATGGCTACACCTTC. This translates into CASQVAANYGYTF.

V is TRBV7-2 and J is TRBJ1-2; tentatively, D is TRBD1 (5 bases). Between the trimmed V and J ends, which lost 6 bases and 3 bases, there was a span of 14 bases. The CDR3 is made up of 14 amino acids. CDR1 is SGHTA, CDR2 FQGNSA, per germline. CDR3 amino acids: CASRKSGGDYGYTF. CDR3 nucleotides: TGTGCCAGCAGAAAAAGCGGGGGGGACTATGGCTACACCTTC.

This clonotype appeared many times. The chain has TRBV24-1 and TRBJ1-5, with 7 positions matching TRBD1. V was clipped by 4 bases and J by 6 bases; unmatched bases: 5. CDR1 is KGHDR and CDR2 is SFDVKD in the germline V gene. The CDR3 is 14 residues long. DNA of the CDR3: TGTGCCACCAGTGAACAGGGGTGGATTCAGCCCCAGCATTTT. It encodes CATSEQGWIQPQHF.

A note on this clonotype: A much larger clone differs by one base, so this may be a read error. The CDR3 does not close with the conserved phenylalanine or tryptophan, likely indicating a read error. The chain combines TRBV2 with TRBJ1-1; 10 bases align to TRBD1. CDR1 and CDR2 (germline): SNHLY, FYNNEI. There are 14 residues in the CDR3. Unmatched junction bases numbered 5, after V lost 4 bases and J lost 6 bases. DNA of the CDR3: TGTGCCAGCAGTGCCCGACAGGGGGCAGCTGAAGCTTTCTCT. It specifies CASSARQGAAEAFS.

This clonotype was seen more than once but under ten times. The chain carries TRBV29-1 and TRBJ2-3, with a weak D call TRBD2 (5 bases). V was clipped by 3 bases and J by 4 bases, with 14 bases between them. CDR1 and CDR2 from the germline V gene are SQVTM and ANQGSEA. The CDR3 length is 14 residues. The CDR3 spells CSVDEGVVADTQYF. The DNA of the CDR3 is TGCAGCGTTGACGAGGGAGTAGTGGCAGATACGCAGTATTTT.

This clonotype was found a few times. The rearrangement joins TRBV6-6 to TRBJ1-3; no reliable D call. Germline V gives CDR1 MNHNY, CDR2 SVGAGI (reference sequence). Trimming took off 6 bases at V and 0 bases at J, with 12 bases between the two ends. This CDR3 is built from 15 residues. The CDR3 loop reads CASSRTLSSGNTIYF. DNA of the CDR3: TGTGCCAGCAGCCGGACGTTAAGCTCTGGAAACACCATATATTTT.

This clonotype has ten or more counts. The genes are TRBV9 and TRBJ1-2; no reliable D call. V dropped 0 bases and J dropped 1 base, with 7 bases sitting between them. This CDR3 contains 14 residues. CDR1 SGDLS and CDR2 YYNGEE come from the germline V gene. The DNA of the CDR3 is TGTGCCAGCAGCGTAGACATTATTAACTATGGCTACACCTTC. Translating it yields CASSVDIINYGYTF.